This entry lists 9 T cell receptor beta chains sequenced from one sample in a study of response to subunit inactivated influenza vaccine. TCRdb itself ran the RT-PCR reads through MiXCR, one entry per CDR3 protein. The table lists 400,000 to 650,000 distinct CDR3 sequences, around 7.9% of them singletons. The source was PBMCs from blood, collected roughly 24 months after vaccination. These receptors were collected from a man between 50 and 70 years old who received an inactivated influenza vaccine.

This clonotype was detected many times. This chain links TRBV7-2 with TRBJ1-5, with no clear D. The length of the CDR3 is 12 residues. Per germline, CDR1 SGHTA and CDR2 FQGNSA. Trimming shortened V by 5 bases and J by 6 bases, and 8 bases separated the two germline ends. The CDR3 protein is CASSLPSQPQHF. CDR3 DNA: TGTGCCAGCAGCCTTCCTTCTCAGCCCCAGCATTTT.

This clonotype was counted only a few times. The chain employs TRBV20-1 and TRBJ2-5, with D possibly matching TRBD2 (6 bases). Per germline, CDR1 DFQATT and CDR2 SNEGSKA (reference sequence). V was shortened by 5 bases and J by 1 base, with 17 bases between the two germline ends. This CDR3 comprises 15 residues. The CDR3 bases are TGCAGTGCTTCGGACTACAATAACCTCCAAGAGACCCAGTACTTC. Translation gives CSASDYNNLQETQYF.

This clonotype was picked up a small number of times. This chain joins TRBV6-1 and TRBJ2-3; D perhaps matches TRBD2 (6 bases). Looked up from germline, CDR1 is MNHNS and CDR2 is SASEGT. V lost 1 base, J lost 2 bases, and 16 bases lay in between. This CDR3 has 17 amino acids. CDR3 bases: TGTGCCAGCAGTGAAGTTGGTTTCGCGGGATTCACAGATACGCAGTATTTT. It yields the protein CASSEVGFAGFTDTQYF.

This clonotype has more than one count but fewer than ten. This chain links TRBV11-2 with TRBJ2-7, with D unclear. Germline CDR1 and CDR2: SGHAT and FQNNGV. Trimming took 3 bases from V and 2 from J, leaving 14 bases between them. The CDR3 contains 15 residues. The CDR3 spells CASSFPSHRTYEQYF. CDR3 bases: TGTGCCAGCAGCTTTCCAAGCCATCGAACCTACGAGCAGTACTTC.

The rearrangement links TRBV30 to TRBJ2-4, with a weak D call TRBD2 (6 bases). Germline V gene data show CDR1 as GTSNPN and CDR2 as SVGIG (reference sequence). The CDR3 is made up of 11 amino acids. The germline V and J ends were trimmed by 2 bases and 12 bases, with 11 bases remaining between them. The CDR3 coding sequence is TGTGCCTGGAGTACGATGCGGGGTCAGTACTTC. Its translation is CAWSTMRGQYF.

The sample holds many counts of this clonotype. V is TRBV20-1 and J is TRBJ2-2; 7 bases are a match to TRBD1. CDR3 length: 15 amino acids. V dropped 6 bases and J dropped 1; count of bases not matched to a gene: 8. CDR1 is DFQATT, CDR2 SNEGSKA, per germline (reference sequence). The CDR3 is CSARVGGRNTGELFF. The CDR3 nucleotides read TGCAGTGCACGAGTAGGGGGCCGGAACACCGGGGAGCTGTTTTTT.

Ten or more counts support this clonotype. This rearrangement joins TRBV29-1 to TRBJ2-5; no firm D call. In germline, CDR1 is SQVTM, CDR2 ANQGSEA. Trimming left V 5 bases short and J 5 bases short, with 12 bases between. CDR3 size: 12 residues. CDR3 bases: TGCAGCGTTAAGGCTCGTTGGGAGACCCAGTACTTC. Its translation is CSVKARWETQYF.

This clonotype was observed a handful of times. The CDR3 is CSVKTGGFTGELFF. The CDR3 DNA reads TGCAGCGTGAAGACAGGGGGCTTCACCGGGGAGCTGTTTTTT. The rearrangement links TRBV29-1 to TRBJ2-2; 10 positions agree with TRBD1. Germline values: CDR1 SQVTM, CDR2 ANQGSEA. The CDR3 spans 14 residues. The junction had 5 bases not matched to a gene; V was cut back by 6 bases and J by 4 bases.

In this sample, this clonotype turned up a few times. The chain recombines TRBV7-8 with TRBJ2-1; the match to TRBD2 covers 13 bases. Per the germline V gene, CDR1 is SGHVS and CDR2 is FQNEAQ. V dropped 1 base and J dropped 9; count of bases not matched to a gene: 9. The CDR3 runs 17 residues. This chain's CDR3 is CASSLVQRTSGSGEQFF. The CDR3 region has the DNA TGTGCCAGCAGCTTAGTTCAAAGGACTAGCGGGAGTGGTGAGCAGTTCTTC. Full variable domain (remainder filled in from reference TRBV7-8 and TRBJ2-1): GAGVSQSPRYKVAKRGQDVALRCDPISGHVSLFWYQQALGQGPEFLTYFQNEAQLDKSGLPSDRFFAERPEGSVSTLKIQRTQQEDSAVYLCASSLVQRTSGSGEQFFGPGTRLTVL.